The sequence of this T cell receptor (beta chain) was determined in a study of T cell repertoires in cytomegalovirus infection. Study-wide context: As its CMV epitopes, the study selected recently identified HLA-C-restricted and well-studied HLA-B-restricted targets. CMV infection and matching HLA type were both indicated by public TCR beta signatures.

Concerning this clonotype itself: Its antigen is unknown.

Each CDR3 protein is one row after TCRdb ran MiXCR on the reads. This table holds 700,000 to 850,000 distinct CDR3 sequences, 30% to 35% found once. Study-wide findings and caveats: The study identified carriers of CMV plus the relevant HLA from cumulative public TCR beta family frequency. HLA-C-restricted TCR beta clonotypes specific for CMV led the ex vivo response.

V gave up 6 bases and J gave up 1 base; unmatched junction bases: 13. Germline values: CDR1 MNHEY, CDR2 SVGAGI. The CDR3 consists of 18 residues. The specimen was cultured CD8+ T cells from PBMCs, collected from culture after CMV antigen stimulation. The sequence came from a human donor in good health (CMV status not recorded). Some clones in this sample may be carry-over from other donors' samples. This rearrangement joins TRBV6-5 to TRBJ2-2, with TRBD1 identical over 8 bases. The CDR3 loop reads CASRRYSGTGLNTGELFF. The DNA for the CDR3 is TGTGCCAGCAGGAGATACTCCGGGACAGGACTGAACACCGGGGAGCTGTTTTTT.